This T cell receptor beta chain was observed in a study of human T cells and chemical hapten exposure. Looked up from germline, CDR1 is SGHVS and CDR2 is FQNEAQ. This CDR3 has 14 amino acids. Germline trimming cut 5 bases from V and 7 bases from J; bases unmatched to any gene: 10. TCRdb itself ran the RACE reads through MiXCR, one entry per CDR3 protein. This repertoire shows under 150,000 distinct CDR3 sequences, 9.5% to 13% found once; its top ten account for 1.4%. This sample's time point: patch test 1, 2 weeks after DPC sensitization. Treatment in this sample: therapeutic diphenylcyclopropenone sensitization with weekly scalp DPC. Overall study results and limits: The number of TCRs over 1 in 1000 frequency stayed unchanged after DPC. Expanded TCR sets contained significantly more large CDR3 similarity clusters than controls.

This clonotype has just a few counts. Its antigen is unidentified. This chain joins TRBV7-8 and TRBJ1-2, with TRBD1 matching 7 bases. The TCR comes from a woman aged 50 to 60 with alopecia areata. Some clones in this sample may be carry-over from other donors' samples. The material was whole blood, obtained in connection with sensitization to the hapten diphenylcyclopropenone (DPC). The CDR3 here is CASSPTGGGRGYTF. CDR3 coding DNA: TGTGCCAGCAGCCCCACCGGAGGGGGCCGTGGCTACACCTTC.